This T cell receptor beta chain was identified in a study of blood T cell repertoires in COVID-19 (TCRdb year 2020). In terms of the full investigation: Samples covering the acute and convalescent phases of COVID-19 were provided by collaborators in the United States, Italy and Spain. The material from the prospective study consisted of cDNA or gDNA derived from T cells, B-cell-depleted T cells, or PBMCs. The dataset comprised deeply sampled blood TCRbeta repertoires from subjects exposed to, actively infected with, or recovered from COVID-19. The repertoires were released in a freely available public database meant as a resource for research on the immune response to SARS-CoV-2. The samples were drawn from two sources: the first 160 participants of the ongoing ImmuneRACE study, and fewer than 1,500 subjects contributed by 6 global collaborators. Sample metadata almost always included a de-identified subject ID, COVID-19 status, age in years and sex. Where available, HLA class I and class II types were taken from metadata supplied by the sample provider and were not determined by assay-based typing.

The collaborating institutions used their own protocols to collect whole blood in K2EDTA tubes. Collaborator samples were shipped for TCRbeta analysis as frozen whole blood, isolated PBMCs, or DNA extracted from either sample type. What the work shows at the level of the full study, not this receptor alone: The amount of clinical and demographic metadata varied by source and participant and was provided uncurated.

About this clone itself: Its cognate antigen has yet to be identified. Because the CDR3's place on the DNA is in doubt, the DNA is left out and the CDR3 is given as listed by TCRdb.

TCRbeta CDR3 regions were amplified from genomic DNA using the immunoSEQ Assay, a bias-controlled multiplex PCR. The authors processed their data as follows. Within the assay, amplification of reference gene primers was used to estimate how many nucleated cells each sample contained. Sequence reads were collapsed and filtered to measure the absolute abundance of every unique TCRbeta CDR3 rearrangement. For each sample, productive Simpson clonality was calculated by taking the square root of Simpson's diversity index across productive rearrangements. The clones in this table, taken by TCRdb from immuneACCESS, are in-frame only. Not every clone is retained; where verified, under half of the shortfall comes from an unresolved V gene, and the cause of the rest is unknown. That table supplies the V and J calls and clone size; D and trimming were determined from the DNA. The sample table lists about 83,000 clones, about 87% of them with a count of one. About 7.8% of the sample lies in the top ten.

Sequences KGHDR (CDR1) and SFDVKD (CDR2) are obtained from the germline V gene. The CDR3 runs 15 residues from the cysteine to the phenylalanine. The sample consisted of peripheral blood. The V and J segments used are TRBV24-1 and TRBJ2-1; the listed D gene, TRBD1, was not tested against the DNA. The clonotype originates from an elderly man with active or convalescent COVID-19. Here the CDR3 is given as CATSDPRGVGQGSFF.